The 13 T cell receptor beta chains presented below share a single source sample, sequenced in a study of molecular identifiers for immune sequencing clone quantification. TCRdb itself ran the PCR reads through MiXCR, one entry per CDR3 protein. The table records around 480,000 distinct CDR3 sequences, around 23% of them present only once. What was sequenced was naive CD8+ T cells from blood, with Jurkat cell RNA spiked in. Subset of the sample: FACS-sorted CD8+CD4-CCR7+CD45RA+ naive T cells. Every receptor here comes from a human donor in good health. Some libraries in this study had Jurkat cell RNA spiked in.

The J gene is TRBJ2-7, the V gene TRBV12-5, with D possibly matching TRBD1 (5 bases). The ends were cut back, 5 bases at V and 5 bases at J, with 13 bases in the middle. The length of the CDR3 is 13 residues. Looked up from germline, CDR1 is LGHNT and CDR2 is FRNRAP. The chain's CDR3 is CASGPGQSDEQYF. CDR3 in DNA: TGTGCTAGTGGTCCCGGACAATCGGACGAGCAGTACTTC. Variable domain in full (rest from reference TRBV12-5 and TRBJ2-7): DARVTQTPRHKVTEMGQEVTMRCQPILGHNTVFWYRQTMMQGLELLAYFRNRAPLDDSGMPKDRFSAEMPDATLATLKIQPSEPRDSAVYFCASGPGQSDEQYFGPGTRLTVT.

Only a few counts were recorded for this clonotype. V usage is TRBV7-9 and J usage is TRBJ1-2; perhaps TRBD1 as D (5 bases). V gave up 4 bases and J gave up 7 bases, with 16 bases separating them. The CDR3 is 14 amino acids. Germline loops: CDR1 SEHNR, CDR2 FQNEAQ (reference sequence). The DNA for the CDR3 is TGTGCCAGCAGCTCTGGACCAGGACATCGTGGCTACACCTTC. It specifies CASSSGPGHRGYTF. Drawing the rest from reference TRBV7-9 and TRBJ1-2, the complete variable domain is DTGVSQNPRHKITKRGQNVTFRCDPISEHNRLYWYRQTLGQGPEFLTYFQNEAQLEKSRLLSDRFSAERPKGSFSTLEIQRTEQGDSAMYLCASSSGPGHRGYTFGSGTRLTVV.

Here the CDR3 reads CASSLELAGGNNEQFF. CDR3 DNA: TGTGCCAGCAGCTTAGAGCTAGCGGGAGGGAACAATGAGCAGTTCTTC. V gene TRBV7-2 combines with J gene TRBJ2-1; 12 bases are a match to TRBD2. The germline CDR1 and CDR2 sequences are SGHTA and FQGNSA. The CDR3 contains 16 residues. Trimming at V came to 1 base and at J to 5 bases, leaving 3 bases not matched to a gene.

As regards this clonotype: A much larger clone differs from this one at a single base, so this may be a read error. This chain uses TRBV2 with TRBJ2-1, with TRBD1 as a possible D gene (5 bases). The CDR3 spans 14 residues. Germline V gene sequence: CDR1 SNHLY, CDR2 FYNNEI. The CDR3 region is CASSKGAGYNEQLF. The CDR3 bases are TGTGCCAGCAGTAAAGGGGCAGGGTACAATGAGCAGCTCTTC.

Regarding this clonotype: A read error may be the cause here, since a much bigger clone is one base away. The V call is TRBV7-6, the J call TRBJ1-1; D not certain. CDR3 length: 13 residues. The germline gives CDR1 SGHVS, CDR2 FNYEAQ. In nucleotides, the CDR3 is TGTGCCAGCAGCTTAGAGGGCTGGGGTGAAGCTTTATTT. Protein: CASSLEGWGEALF. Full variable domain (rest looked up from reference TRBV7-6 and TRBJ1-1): GAGVSQSPRYKVTKRGQDVALRCDPISGHVSLYWYRQALGQGPEFLTYFNYEAQQDKSGLPNDRFSAERPEGSISTLTIQRTEQRDSAMYRCASSLEGWGEALFGQGTRLTVV.

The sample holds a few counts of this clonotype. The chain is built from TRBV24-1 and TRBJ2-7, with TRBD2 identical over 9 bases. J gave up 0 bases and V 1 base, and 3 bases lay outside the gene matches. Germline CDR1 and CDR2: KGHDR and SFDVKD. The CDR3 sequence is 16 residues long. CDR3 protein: CATSDFSGGLSYEQYF. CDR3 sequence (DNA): TGTGCCACCAGTGATTTTAGCGGGGGCCTCTCCTACGAGCAGTACTTC.

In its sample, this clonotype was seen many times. CDR3: CASSSSTEAFF. CDR3 coding DNA: TGTGCCAGCAGCTCCTCGACAGAAGCTTTCTTT. The chain is built from TRBV7-9 and TRBJ1-1, with D uncertain. The CDR3 spans 11 residues. The germline CDR1 and CDR2 sequences are SEHNR and FQNEAQ (reference sequence). Deletions cut 4 bases from V and 8 bases from J, with 8 bases between.

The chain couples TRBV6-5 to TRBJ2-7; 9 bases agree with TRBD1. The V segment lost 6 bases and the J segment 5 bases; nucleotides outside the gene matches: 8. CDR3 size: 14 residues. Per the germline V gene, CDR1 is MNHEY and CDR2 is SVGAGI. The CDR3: CASSRQGVYNEQYF. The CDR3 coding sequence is TGTGCCAGCAGCCGACAGGGGGTTTACAACGAGCAGTACTTC.

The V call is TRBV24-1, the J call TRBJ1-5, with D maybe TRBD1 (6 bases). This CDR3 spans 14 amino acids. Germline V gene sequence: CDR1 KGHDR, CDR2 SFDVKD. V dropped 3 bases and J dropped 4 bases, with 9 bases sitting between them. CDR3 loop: CATSDRGTNQPQHF. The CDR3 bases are TGTGCCACCAGTGATAGGGGGACTAATCAGCCCCAGCATTTT.

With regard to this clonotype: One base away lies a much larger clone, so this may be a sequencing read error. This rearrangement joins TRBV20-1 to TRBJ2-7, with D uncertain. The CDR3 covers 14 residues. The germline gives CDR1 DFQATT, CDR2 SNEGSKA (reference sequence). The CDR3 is CGARVFTATYEQYF. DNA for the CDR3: TGCGGTGCTAGGGTTTTTACCGCAACCTACGAGCAGTACTTC.

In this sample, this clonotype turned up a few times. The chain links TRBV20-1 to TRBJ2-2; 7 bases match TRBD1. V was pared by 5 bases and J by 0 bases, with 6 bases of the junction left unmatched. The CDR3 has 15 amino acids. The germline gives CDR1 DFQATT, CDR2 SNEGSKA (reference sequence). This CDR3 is CSASPGQTNTGELFF. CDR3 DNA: TGCAGTGCTTCCCCGGGACAGACGAACACCGGGGAGCTGTTTTTT.

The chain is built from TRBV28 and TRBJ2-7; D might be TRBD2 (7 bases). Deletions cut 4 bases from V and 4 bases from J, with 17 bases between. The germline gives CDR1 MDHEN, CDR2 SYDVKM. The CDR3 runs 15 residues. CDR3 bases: TGTGCCAGCAGTTACCGGGGGGCTCGCGAGTACGAGCAGTACTTC. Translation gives CASSYRGAREYEQYF.

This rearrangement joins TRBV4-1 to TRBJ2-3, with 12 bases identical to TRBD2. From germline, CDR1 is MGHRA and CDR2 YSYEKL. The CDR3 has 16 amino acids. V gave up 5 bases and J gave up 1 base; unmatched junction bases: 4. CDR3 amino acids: CASSNRLAGGTDTQYF. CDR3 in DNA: TGCGCCAGCAGCAACAGACTAGCGGGGGGCACAGATACGCAGTATTTT.